What follows are 7 T cell receptor beta chains derived from one specimen sequenced in a study of blood T cell repertoires in COVID-19. Assay used: immunoSEQ multiplex PCR; TCRdb lists only in-frame clones, some missing. The data contain approximately 160,000 clones, approximately 90% of them singletons. The sample consisted of peripheral blood. These receptors all come from a man aged 50 or older with acute or convalescent COVID-19.

J is TRBJ2-2 and V is TRBV19, with 7 bases identical to TRBD1. The CDR3 contains 16 residues. Germline loops: CDR1 LNHDA, CDR2 SQIVND (reference sequence). J gave up 5 bases and V 6 bases, and 12 bases lay outside the gene matches. The CDR3 DNA follows: TGTGCCAGTAGGACGGACAGGCCTAAAGGAACCGGGGAGCTGTTTTTT. Its translation: CASRTDRPKGTGELFF.

The CDR3 sequence is CASSITGSGTGELFF. As DNA, the CDR3 is TGTGCCAGTAGTATCACCGGGAGCGGAACCGGGGAGCTGTTTTTT. The chain links TRBV19 to TRBJ2-2, with D perhaps TRBD2 (6 bases). With 3 bases removed from V and 5 bases from J, the gap between germline ends came to 13 bases. The germline V gene has CDR1 LNHDA and CDR2 SQIVND (reference sequence). The CDR3 has 15 amino acids.

The rearrangement joins TRBV5-4 to TRBJ1-2, with TRBD1 matching over 10 bases. Germline CDR1 is SGHNT and CDR2 is YYREEE (reference sequence). V lost 4 bases and J lost 3; bases outside the gene matches: 12. There are 17 residues in the CDR3. The CDR3 DNA reads TGTGCCAGCAGCCGCGACAGGGGGCATGTGAAGGACTATGGCTACACCTTC. Residues: CASSRDRGHVKDYGYTF.

This clone was detected a few times. V usage is TRBV3-1 (or the pseudogene TRBV3-2) and J usage is TRBJ2-3, with 8 nucleotides matching TRBD1. The germline gives CDR1 LGHDT, CDR2 YNNKEL (reference sequence). V was clipped by 2 bases and J by 4 bases; unmatched bases: 2. This CDR3 contains 14 residues. CDR3 sequence (DNA): TGTGCCAGCAGCCAACCAGGGGGCTCAGATACGCAGTATTTT. It is translated as CASSQPGGSDTQYF.

The chain links TRBV27 to TRBJ1-2; D remains ambiguous. From germline, CDR1 is MNHEY and CDR2 SMNVEV (reference sequence). Trimming took off 6 bases at V and 4 bases at J, with 12 bases between the two ends. The CDR3 runs 13 residues. CDR3 sequence reads: CASSLDTSYGYTF. The CDR3 DNA reads TGTGCCAGCAGCTTAGACACGAGCTATGGCTACACCTTC.

The chain joins TRBV7-2 to TRBJ2-7; 14 bases fit TRBD2. The CDR3 is 15 residues long. The V segment lost 5 bases and the J segment 6 bases; nucleotides outside the gene matches: 6. Per germline, CDR1 SGHTA and CDR2 FQGNSA. In DNA form, the CDR3 reads TGTGCCAGCAGCGAGGGACTAGCGGGAGCGGGCGAGCAGTACTTC. Protein: CASSEGLAGAGEQYF.

The genes are TRBV19 and TRBJ1-6, with no clear D. Germline lookup yields CDR1 LNHDA and CDR2 SQIVND (reference sequence). The V gene lost 0 bases and the J gene lost 12 bases, with 12 bases spanning the gap. The CDR3 loop spans 14 amino acids. The CDR3 spells CASSIDGLPRPLHF. CDR3 in DNA: TGTGCCAGTAGTATAGATGGACTCCCGAGACCCCTCCACTTT.